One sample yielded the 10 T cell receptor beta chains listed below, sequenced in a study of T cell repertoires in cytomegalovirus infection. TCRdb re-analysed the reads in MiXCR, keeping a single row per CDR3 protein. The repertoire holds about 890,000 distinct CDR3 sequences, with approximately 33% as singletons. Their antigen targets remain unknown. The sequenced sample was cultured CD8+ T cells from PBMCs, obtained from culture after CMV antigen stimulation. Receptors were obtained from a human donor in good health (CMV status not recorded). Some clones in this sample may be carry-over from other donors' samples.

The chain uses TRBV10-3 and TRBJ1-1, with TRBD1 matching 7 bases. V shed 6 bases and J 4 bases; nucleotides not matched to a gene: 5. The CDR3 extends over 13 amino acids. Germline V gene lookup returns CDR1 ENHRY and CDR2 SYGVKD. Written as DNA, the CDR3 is TGTGCCATCAGAAAGGGGGCAGGCACTGAAGCTTTCTTT. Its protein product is CAIRKGAGTEAFF.

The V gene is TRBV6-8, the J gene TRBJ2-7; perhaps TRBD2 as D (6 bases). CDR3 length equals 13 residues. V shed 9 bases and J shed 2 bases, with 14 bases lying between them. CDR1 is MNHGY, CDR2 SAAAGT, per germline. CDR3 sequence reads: CASQRASTYEQYF. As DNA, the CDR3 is TGTGCCAGTCAGCGGGCCTCTACCTACGAGCAGTACTTC.

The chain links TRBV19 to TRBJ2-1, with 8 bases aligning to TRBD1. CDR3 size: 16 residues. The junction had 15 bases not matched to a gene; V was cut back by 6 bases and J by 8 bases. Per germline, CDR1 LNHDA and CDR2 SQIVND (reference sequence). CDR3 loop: CASSPQAGQVYDEQFF. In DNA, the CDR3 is TGTGCCAGTAGCCCGCAGGCGGGACAGGTCTATGATGAGCAGTTCTTC. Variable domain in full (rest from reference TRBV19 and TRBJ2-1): DGGITQSPKYLFRKEGQNVTLSCEQNLNHDAMYWYRQDPGQGLRLIYYSQIVNDFQKGDIAEGYSVSREKKESFPLTVTSAQKNPTAFYLCASSPQAGQVYDEQFFGPGTRLTVL.

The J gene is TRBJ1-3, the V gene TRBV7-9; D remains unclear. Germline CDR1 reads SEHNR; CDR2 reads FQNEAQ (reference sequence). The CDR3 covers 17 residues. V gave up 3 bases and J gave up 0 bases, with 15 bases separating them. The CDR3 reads CASSFGVQLLSGNTIYF. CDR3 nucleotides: TGTGCCAGCAGCTTTGGGGTTCAGCTCCTCTCTGGAAACACCATATATTTT.

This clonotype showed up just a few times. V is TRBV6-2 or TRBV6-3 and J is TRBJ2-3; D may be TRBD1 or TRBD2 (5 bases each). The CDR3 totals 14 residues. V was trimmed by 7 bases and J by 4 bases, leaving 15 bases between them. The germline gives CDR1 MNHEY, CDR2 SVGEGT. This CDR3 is CASTWDLRADTQYF. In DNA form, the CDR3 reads TGTGCCAGCACCTGGGACCTGCGGGCAGATACGCAGTATTTT.

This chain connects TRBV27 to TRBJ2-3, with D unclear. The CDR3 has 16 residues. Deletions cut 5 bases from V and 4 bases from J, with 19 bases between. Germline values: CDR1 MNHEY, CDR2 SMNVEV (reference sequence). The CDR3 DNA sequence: TGTGCCAGCAGTCTCGCCCCCCGTGTCATAGCAGATACGCAGTATTTT. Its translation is CASSLAPRVIADTQYF.

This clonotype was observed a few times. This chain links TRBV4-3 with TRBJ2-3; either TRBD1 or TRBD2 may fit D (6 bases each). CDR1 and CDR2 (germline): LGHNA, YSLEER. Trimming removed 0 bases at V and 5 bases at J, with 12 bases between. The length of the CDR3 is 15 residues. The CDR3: CASSQDGRGVDTQYF. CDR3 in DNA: TGCGCCAGCAGCCAAGACGGAAGGGGGGTAGATACGCAGTATTTT.

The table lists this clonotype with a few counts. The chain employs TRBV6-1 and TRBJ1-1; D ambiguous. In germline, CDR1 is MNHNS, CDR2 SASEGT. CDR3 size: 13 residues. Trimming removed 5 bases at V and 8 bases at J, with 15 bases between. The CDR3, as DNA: TGTGCCAGCAGTTACATGTCAGCGGGAGAAGCTTTCTTT. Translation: CASSYMSAGEAFF.

In DNA, the CDR3 is TGTGCCAACAGACCCCATGGGGATGGGGAGACCCAGTACTTC. Amino acids: CANRPHGDGETQYF. The V call is TRBV6-2 or TRBV6-3, the J call TRBJ2-5; D not resolved. This CDR3 region has 14 residues. Germline V gives CDR1 MNHEY, CDR2 SVGEGT. Trimming took 10 bases from V and 5 from J, leaving 20 bases between them.

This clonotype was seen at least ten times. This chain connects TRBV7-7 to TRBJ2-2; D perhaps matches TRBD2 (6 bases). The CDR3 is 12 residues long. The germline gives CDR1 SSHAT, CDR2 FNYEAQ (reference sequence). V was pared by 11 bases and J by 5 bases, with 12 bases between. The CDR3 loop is CAGTSQTGELFF. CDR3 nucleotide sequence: TGTGCCGGGACTTCTCAAACCGGGGAGCTGTTTTTT.